This T cell receptor beta chain was obtained from a study of T cell repertoires in cytomegalovirus infection. As for the study in general: It can be stated that public TCR beta signatures indicated CMV infection as well as a matching HLA type.

TCRdb reprocessed the reads with MiXCR, giving one entry per CDR3 protein. The table shows about 130,000 distinct CDR3 sequences, with over 25% occurring only once. The CDR3 sequence is 13 residues long. Trimming left V 1 base short and J 4 bases short, with 8 bases between. CDR1 is SGHDT and CDR2 is YYEEEE in the germline V gene. As concerns this clonotype: Its antigen is still unknown.

The rearrangement links TRBV5-6 to TRBJ1-2; D might be TRBD1 (5 bases). The sequences come from CD8+ T cells from cultured PBMCs, collected from culture after CMV antigen stimulation. The sequence derives from a human donor in good health (CMV status not recorded). Some clones in this sample may be carry-over from other donors' samples. The chain's CDR3 is CASSLQGSYGYTF. The CDR3, as DNA: TGTGCCAGCAGCTTGCAGGGATCCTATGGCTACACCTTC.